A single sample gave rise to the 25 T cell receptor beta chains below, sequenced in a study of T cells after yellow fever vaccination. TCRdb fed the 5' RACE reads into MiXCR, producing one record per CDR3 protein. The sample has 500,000 to 650,000 distinct CDR3 sequences, 17% seen once. The material sequenced was PBMCs, taken 5 days after the first yellow fever vaccination. The receptors were gathered from a man between 18 and 29 years old who received the YFV17D yellow fever vaccine.

This clonotype has a handful of counts. This chain's CDR3 is CASSPRTGEDTDTQYF. In DNA form, the CDR3 reads TGTGCCAGCTCACCGCGGACAGGGGAAGACACAGATACGCAGTATTTT. The J gene is TRBJ2-3, the V gene TRBV18; TRBD1 matches 9 bases. Germline V CDR1 and CDR2: KGHSH, LQKENI. This CDR3 region has 16 residues. Trimming took 3 bases from V and 2 from J; bases not matched to a gene: 6. The whole variable domain, remainder taken from reference TRBV18 and TRBJ2-3, is NAGVMQNPRHLVRRRGQEARLRCSPMKGHSHVYWYRQLPEEGLKFMVYLQKENIIDESGMPKERFSAEFPKEGPSILRIQQVVRGDSAAYFCASSPRTGEDTDTQYFGPGTRLTVL.

This chain uses TRBV7-3 with TRBJ1-1; D call uncertain. V lost 0 bases and J lost 6, with 8 bases in between. The germline CDR1 and CDR2 sequences are SGHTA and FQGTGA. The CDR3 runs to 13 residues. In DNA form, the CDR3 reads TGTGCCAGCAGCTTAACGGGATCGGCTGAAGCTTTCTTT. As protein: CASSLTGSAEAFF.

The rearrangement joins TRBV15 to TRBJ1-5; a weak D match, TRBD1 (5 bases). The CDR3 runs to 15 residues. Trimming shortened V by 0 bases and J by 3 bases, and 9 bases separated the two germline ends. Germline V gives CDR1 LNHNV, CDR2 YYDKDF (reference sequence). CDR3 DNA: TGTGCCACCAGCAGAGATCCAGGGTACAATCAGCCCCAGCATTTT. Amino acid sequence: CATSRDPGYNQPQHF.

The sample holds a few counts of this clonotype. V usage is TRBV5-1 and J usage is TRBJ2-1, with D possibly matching TRBD2 (7 bases). This CDR3 is 15 amino acids long. The V gene's germline CDR1 is SGHRS and CDR2 YFSETQ. The germline V and J ends were trimmed by 3 bases and 5 bases, with 15 bases remaining between them. The CDR3 is CASSWPRGADNEQFF. CDR3 DNA: TGCGCCAGCAGCTGGCCCCGGGGGGCGGACAATGAGCAGTTCTTC.

Only a few counts were recorded for this clonotype. The chain recombines TRBV9 with TRBJ1-1; possibly TRBD1 for D (5 bases). The V end was cut by 4 bases, the J end by 1 base, with 14 bases between. Germline CDR1 and CDR2: SGDLS and YYNGEE. The CDR3 runs 15 residues. This chain's CDR3 is CASSHGGSGNTEAFF. Written as DNA, the CDR3 is TGTGCCAGCAGCCATGGGGGTTCCGGGAACACTGAAGCTTTCTTT. The variable domain in full, completed from reference TRBV9 and TRBJ1-1, reads DSGVTQTPKHLITATGQRVTLRCSPRSGDLSVYWYQQSLDQGLQFLIQYYNGEERAKGNILERFSAQQFPDLHSELNLSSLELGDSALYFCASSHGGSGNTEAFFGQGTRLTVV.

This clonotype was observed at least ten times. The rearrangement joins TRBV7-2 to TRBJ1-6; weak D call: TRBD1 (6 bases). V was pared by 6 bases and J by 6 bases, with 9 bases between. Germline V gene lookup returns CDR1 SGHTA and CDR2 FQGNSA. This CDR3 contains 13 residues. The chain's CDR3 is CASSSDSNSPLHF. CDR3 nucleotide sequence: TGTGCCAGCAGTTCGGACAGTAATTCACCCCTCCACTTT.

This clonotype has a count of ten or more. J is TRBJ2-7 and V is TRBV27; D is perhaps TRBD1 or TRBD2 (5 bases each). The CDR3 spans 15 residues. CDR1 MNHEY and CDR2 SMNVEV come from the germline V gene (reference sequence). V dropped 2 bases and J dropped 0 bases, with 11 bases sitting between them. For the CDR3, the DNA is TGTGCCAGCAGTTTAGCCGGGGCGAGCTCCTACGAGCAGTACTTC. This codes for CASSLAGASSYEQYF.

This clonotype was found a few times. The chain employs TRBV3-1 and TRBJ2-3; 10 bases fit TRBD2. CDR3 length: 16 amino acids. Germline V gene lookup returns CDR1 LGHDT and CDR2 YNNKEL (reference sequence). With V trimmed by 2 bases and J by 0 bases, 2 bases remained unmatched. CDR3 nucleotides: TGTGCCAGCAGCCAACTAGCGGGGGCTAGCACAGATACGCAGTATTTT. Translated: CASSQLAGASTDTQYF.

This chain connects TRBV12-3 or TRBV12-4 to TRBJ2-3; possible D gene TRBD1, 5 bases. The CDR3 runs 14 residues. Trimming cost V 7 bases and J 2 bases, with 13 bases left between them. CDR3 region: CASILGLYTDTQYF. The CDR3 DNA reads as TGTGCCAGCATTCTGGGGCTATACACAGATACGCAGTATTTT.

This clonotype was detected only a few times. V and J are TRBV6-1 and TRBJ2-5, with 8 bases that match TRBD2. The ends lost 5 bases at V and 5 bases at J; junction bases unmatched: 10. Germline V gene lookup returns CDR1 MNHNS and CDR2 SASEGT. The CDR3 sequence is 15 residues long. In nucleotides, the CDR3 is TGTGCCAGCAGTCGCAAAGCGGGGGAGGGGGAGACCCAGTACTTC. This encodes CASSRKAGEGETQYF.

This chain uses TRBV5-1 with TRBJ1-2; D remains ambiguous. Trimming cost V 0 bases and J 0 bases, with 12 bases left between them. The germline CDR1 and CDR2 sequences are SGHRS and YFSETQ. The CDR3 runs to 16 residues. The CDR3 nucleotides read TGCGCCAGCAGCTTGGAACGGCGGACTTCTAACTATGGCTACACCTTC. Protein product: CASSLERRTSNYGYTF.

This chain connects TRBV5-1 to TRBJ2-3, with D perhaps TRBD1 (5 bases). The length of the CDR3 is 14 residues. Trimming stripped 5 bases from V and 1 base from J, with 11 bases between. Germline CDR1 SGHRS, CDR2 YFSETQ. The CDR3 DNA reads TGCGCCAGCAGAGGGGAAATGGGCACAGATACGCAGTATTTT. Amino acid sequence: CASRGEMGTDTQYF. Full variable domain (remainder filled in from reference TRBV5-1 and TRBJ2-3): KAGVTQTPRYLIKTRGQQVTLSCSPISGHRSVSWYQQTPGQGLQFLFEYFSETQRNKGNFPGRFSGRQFSNSRSEMNVSTLELGDSALYLCASRGEMGTDTQYFGPGTRLTVL.

This clonotype was counted a few times. The chain is built from TRBV9 and TRBJ1-6; possibly TRBD1 for D (6 bases). The CDR3 runs to 15 residues. Germline values: CDR1 SGDLS, CDR2 YYNGEE. Deletions cut 4 bases from V and 6 bases from J, with 14 bases between. CDR3 loop: CASSPGGFGNSPLHF. The CDR3 region has the DNA TGTGCCAGCAGCCCGGGGGGCTTCGGTAATTCACCCCTCCACTTT. Full variable domain (remainder filled in from reference TRBV9 and TRBJ1-6): DSGVTQTPKHLITATGQRVTLRCSPRSGDLSVYWYQQSLDQGLQFLIQYYNGEERAKGNILERFSAQQFPDLHSELNLSSLELGDSALYFCASSPGGFGNSPLHFGNGTRLTVT.

This chain joins TRBV4-1 and TRBJ2-4; D ambiguous. CDR1 and CDR2 from the germline V gene are MGHRA and YSYEKL. Deletions cut 1 base from V and 0 bases from J, with 10 bases between. This CDR3 has 16 amino acids. CDR3 coding DNA: TGCGCCAGCAGCCAAGTTGCGGTGCTAGCCAAAAACATTCAGTACTTC. The encoded protein is CASSQVAVLAKNIQYF.

Only a few counts were recorded for this clonotype. This chain connects TRBV4-3 to TRBJ1-3; D remains ambiguous. The germline gives CDR1 LGHNA, CDR2 YSLEER. The CDR3 consists of 14 residues. Between the trimmed V and J ends, which lost 4 bases and 2 bases, there was a span of 9 bases. The CDR3 reads CASSRTSAGNTIYF. CDR3 DNA sequence: TGCGCCAGCAGCCGAACCTCAGCTGGAAACACCATATATTTT.

There are a few counts of this clonotype. The rearrangement joins TRBV6-1 to TRBJ2-7; 8 nucleotides match TRBD1. The germline V gene has CDR1 MNHNS and CDR2 SASEGT. V dropped 6 bases and J dropped 1; count of bases not matched to a gene: 5. The CDR3 covers 14 residues. The chain's CDR3 is CASSQDRVSYEQYF. As DNA, the CDR3 is TGTGCCAGCAGCCAGGACAGGGTTTCCTACGAGCAGTACTTC.

The chain uses TRBV6-1 and TRBJ1-6; TRBD1 might be the D (5 bases). Germline-derived CDR1 and CDR2 are MNHNS and SASEGT. This CDR3 has 16 residues. V was cut by 9 bases and J by 3 bases, with 18 bases left in between. CDR3 nucleotide sequence: TGTGCCAGTTCTAACCTGGGGACCGACTATAATTCACCCCTCCACTTT. Translated: CASSNLGTDYNSPLHF.

This clonotype has more than one count but fewer than ten. The V and J genes are TRBV20-1 and TRBJ2-3, with D possibly matching TRBD2 (5 bases). The CDR3 runs to 14 residues. From germline, CDR1 is DFQATT and CDR2 SNEGSKA (reference sequence). V lost 6 bases and J lost 1, with 14 bases in between. DNA for the CDR3: TGCAGTGCGCCGGACTTCGCGCGCACAGATACGCAGTATTTT. Translating gives CSAPDFARTDTQYF.

V usage is TRBV20-1 and J usage is TRBJ1-4, with 7 bases lining up with TRBD1. Germline V gives CDR1 DFQATT, CDR2 SNEGSKA (reference sequence). J was trimmed by 7 bases and V by 5 bases; bases with no gene match: 10. The CDR3 is made up of 14 amino acids. CDR3 in DNA: TGCAGTGCTCCTCCTCCGACAGGGCGTGAAAAACTGTTTTTT. This sequence encodes CSAPPPTGREKLFF.

In its sample, this clonotype was seen a few times. This chain connects TRBV27 to TRBJ1-6, with a weak D call TRBD1 (5 bases). Trimming stripped 7 bases from V and 5 bases from J, with 15 bases between. The CDR3 is made up of 15 amino acids. CDR1 and CDR2 from the germline V gene are MNHEY and SMNVEV (reference sequence). The DNA of the CDR3 is TGTGCCAGCATCTTTTCATGGGGCCATAATTCACCCCTCCACTTT. Its translation: CASIFSWGHNSPLHF.

This clonotype was seen at least ten times. The genes are TRBV4-3 and TRBJ1-4, with D maybe TRBD1 (5 bases). The germline CDR1 and CDR2 sequences are LGHNA and YSLEER. Trimming left V 6 bases short and J 6 bases short, with 17 bases between. This CDR3 has 15 residues. The CDR3 is CASRLDSGSHEKLFF. Written as DNA, the CDR3 is TGCGCCAGCAGACTAGACTCAGGGAGCCATGAAAAACTGTTTTTT.

In its sample, this clonotype was seen a few times. The chain links TRBV6-5 to TRBJ1-1, with D possibly being TRBD1 (5 bases). V was pared by 2 bases and J by 5 bases, with 9 bases between. The germline V gene has CDR1 MNHEY and CDR2 SVGAGI. There are 13 residues in the CDR3. The CDR3 sequence: CASSYGRGTEAFF. The CDR3 DNA sequence: TGTGCCAGCAGTTACGGAAGGGGAACTGAAGCTTTCTTT.

The CDR3 region has the DNA TGCGCCAGCAGCCCCGGGAGGGGCAATGAGCAGTTCTTC. It specifies CASSPGRGNEQFF. V usage is TRBV5-1 and J usage is TRBJ2-1, with 8 bases fitting TRBD2. Germline-derived CDR1 and CDR2 are SGHRS and YFSETQ. This CDR3 region has 13 residues. V dropped 4 bases and J dropped 6; count of bases not matched to a gene: 3.

V usage is TRBV10-3 and J usage is TRBJ2-2, with D perhaps matching TRBD1 or TRBD2 (6 bases each). CDR3 size: 18 residues. CDR1 and CDR2 from the germline V gene are ENHRY and SYGVKD. Between the trimmed V and J ends, which lost 4 bases and 0 bases, there was a span of 18 bases. CDR3 DNA sequence: TGTGCCATCAGTGGCGACACAGGGACTCGAACGAACACCGGGGAGCTGTTTTTT. Translating gives CAISGDTGTRTNTGELFF.

This clonotype was seen more than once but under ten times. The V gene is TRBV5-1, the J gene TRBJ1-4; D unclear. The V gene's germline CDR1 is SGHRS and CDR2 YFSETQ. The CDR3 is 14 residues long. Trimming took 1 base from V and 4 from J, leaving 8 bases between them. The CDR3 sequence: CASSLSSVNEKLFF. CDR3 in DNA: TGCGCCAGCAGCTTGTCCTCGGTTAATGAAAAACTGTTTTTT.